The 7 T cell receptor beta chains below all came from one sample that was sequenced in a study of cytomegalovirus exposure and HLA in healthy donors. Researchers ran the PCR with 60 Vbeta and 13 Jbeta primers. Profiling relied on immunoSEQ multiplex PCR, and the TCRdb table lists in-frame clones only, not all of them. The data hold approximately 84,000 clones, with roughly 78% observed a single time. The sample comprised PBMCs. Receptors originate from a male donor in good health and CMV-seropositive.

The rearrangement joins TRBV28 to TRBJ2-5, with a weak D call TRBD2 (5 bases). Germline-derived CDR1 and CDR2 are MDHEN and SYDVKM. This CDR3 contains 15 residues. Deletions cut 2 bases from V and 2 bases from J, with 12 bases between. CDR3 region: CASSLTVAGQETQYF. Here the CDR3 DNA reads TGTGCCAGCAGTTTAACGGTGGCGGGTCAAGAGACCCAGTACTTC.

The V gene is TRBV28, the J gene TRBJ1-2; D not certain. CDR3 length equals 12 residues. V lost 5 bases, J lost 3 bases, and 7 bases lay in between. Germline CDR1 and CDR2: MDHEN and SYDVKM. CDR3 DNA sequence: TGTGCCAGCAGTCCCAGTTACTATGGCTACACCTTC. It yields the protein CASSPSYYGYTF.

J is TRBJ1-5 and V is TRBV5-1; TRBD1 aligns across 11 bases. V dropped 1 base and J dropped 6; count of bases not matched to a gene: 3. CDR1 and CDR2 from the germline V gene are SGHRS and YFSETQ. CDR3 length: 15 amino acids. The DNA for the CDR3 is TGCGCCAGCAGCTTGACCGGGACAGGGGGTCAGCCCCAGCATTTT. Translation gives CASSLTGTGGQPQHF.

In nucleotides, the CDR3 is TGCGCCAGCAGCCAAGATCGGGCTAGCGGGATGTACGAGCAGTACTTC. It is translated as CASSQDRASGMYEQYF. The chain joins TRBV4-3 to TRBJ2-7, with 9 bases that match TRBD2. CDR1 LGHNA and CDR2 YSLEER come from the germline V gene. Trimming took 0 bases from V and 4 from J; bases not matched to a gene: 7. CDR3 length: 16 residues.

The rearrangement uses TRBV20-1 and TRBJ2-3; D not resolved. The CDR3 covers 11 residues. Trimming pared 6 bases from V and 4 bases from J, leaving 8 bases between. The germline CDR1 and CDR2 sequences are DFQATT and SNEGSKA (reference sequence). The CDR3 coding sequence is TGCAGTGCCACCTATCCAGATACGCAGTATTTT. As protein: CSATYPDTQYF.

The chain uses TRBV27 and TRBJ2-7; 12 bases are a match to TRBD2. Germline trimming cut 3 bases from V and 2 bases from J; bases unmatched to any gene: 2. The germline V gene has CDR1 MNHEY and CDR2 SMNVEV (reference sequence). The CDR3 has 15 residues. The CDR3 DNA is TGTGCCAGCAGTTTGCTAGCGGGAGGGCCCTACGAGCAGTACTTC. Translated, it gives CASSLLAGGPYEQYF.

This clone has just one count. V usage is TRBV19 and J usage is TRBJ1-2; 7 bases fit TRBD1. The CDR3 is made up of 15 amino acids. CDR1 LNHDA and CDR2 SQIVND come from the germline V gene (reference sequence). With V trimmed by 4 bases and J by 2 bases, 7 bases remained unmatched. For the CDR3, the DNA is TGTGCCAGTAGTAGTAACAGGGGCGTCAACTATGGCTACACCTTC. Amino acids: CASSSNRGVNYGYTF. Full variable domain (rest looked up from reference TRBV19 and TRBJ1-2): DGGITQSPKYLFRKEGQNVTLSCEQNLNHDAMYWYRQDPGQGLRLIYYSQIVNDFQKGDIAEGYSVSREKKESFPLTVTSAQKNPTAFYLCASSSNRGVNYGYTFGSGTRLTVV.